A selection of T cell receptor beta chains follows, all from one sample in a study of T cell responses to AZD1222 COVID-19 vaccine. The repertoire was sequenced with immunoSEQ multiplex PCR; TCRdb's copy has only in-frame clones and lacks some. The table shows about 180,000 clones, with 70% to 90% occurring only once. The sequenced sample was peripheral blood, obtained on day 0 of AZD1222 vaccination. These TCRs come from an adult in good health. Each CDR3 is given with its conserved first and last residue. The D gene is left open where the match is weak. For some rows the clone size is stated as once, few or many, or as a class when expanded; others skip it.

v_call	clone_size	j_call	d_call	cdr3_nt	cdr3_aa
TRBV30	NA	TRBJ1-2	NA	TGTGCCTGGAGTCCCTCGTTGGGGGCACCTAACTATGGCTACACCTTC	CAWSPSLGAPNYGYTF
TRBV19	NA	TRBJ2-3	NA	TGTGCCAGTAGTATAGCGGGGGCAGATACGCAGTATTTT	CASSIAGADTQYF
TRBV5-4	NA	TRBJ2-2	TRBD2	TGTGCCAGCAGCTCGGGACTAGCGGGAGTCAGGACCGGGGAGCTGTTTTTT	CASSSGLAGVRTGELFF
TRBV27	NA	TRBJ2-3	NA	TGTGCCAGCAGTATAAACGTCCCCACAGATACGCAGTATTTT	CASSINVPTDTQYF
TRBV5-1	NA	TRBJ2-5	NA	TGCGCCAGCAGCTTGGAGGGGCGCCGGGAGACCCAGTACTTC	CASSLEGRRETQYF
TRBV2	NA	TRBJ1-5	NA	TGTGCCAGCAGTTCGATTTTTGGGGCAGGGGATCAGCCCCAGCATTTT	CASSSIFGAGDQPQHF
TRBV5-5	NA	TRBJ1-1	NA	TGTGCCAGCAGCTTGCCGTCCTACACTGAAGCTTTCTTT	CASSLPSYTEAFF
TRBV19	NA	TRBJ1-1	NA	TGTGCCAGTAGTATACGGGAGAACACTGAAGCTTTCTTT	CASSIRENTEAFF
TRBV6-5	once	TRBJ2-7	NA	TGTGCCAGCAGCCAGACCGGGGGCTACGAGCAGTACTTC	CASSQTGGYEQYF
TRBV10-1	NA	TRBJ2-3	NA	TGCGCCAGCAGTGAGTCGGGGCCCAACCGGCAAGATACGCAGTATTTT	CASSESGPNRQDTQYF
TRBV5-6	NA	TRBJ1-2	TRBD1	TGTGCCAGCAGCTCAGTCCCGGGACAGGGAGTAGGGCGAGGTGGCTACACCTTC	CASSSVPGQGVGRGGYTF
TRBV29-1	NA	TRBJ1-2	NA	TGCAGCGTTGAAGATTCCCTTAGAAGTGGCTACACCTTC	CSVEDSLRSGYTF
TRBV15	NA	TRBJ2-4	NA	TGTGCCACCAGCAGTGACACAGGGAGGAGTCTAGCCAAAAACATTCAGTACTTC	CATSSDTGRSLAKNIQYF
TRBV6-1	few	TRBJ2-5	NA	TGTGCCAGCAGTGAAAGGACACGGGAGACCCAGTACTTC	CASSERTRETQYF
TRBV30	NA	TRBJ1-6	NA	TGTGCCTGGAGCCGGGCAGACATCTATAATTCACCCCTCCACTTT	CAWSRADIYNSPLHF
TRBV24-1	NA	TRBJ2-3	NA	TGTGCCACCAGTGATTTGCAGGCAGATACGCAGTATTTT	CATSDLQADTQYF
TRBV5-1	NA	TRBJ2-1	TRBD1	TGCGCCAGCAGCTTGACGACAGGGGTCTCCTACAATGAGCAGTTCTTC	CASSLTTGVSYNEQFF
TRBV6-5	NA	TRBJ1-6	NA	TGTGCCAGCCTATCGCCCCGGGGACCCCTCCACTTT	CASLSPRGPLHF
TRBV13	NA	TRBJ1-6	NA	TGTGCCAGCAGCTGGACGGGGTCCCGCTCCTATAATTCACCCCTCCACTTT	CASSWTGSRSYNSPLHF
TRBV7-3	few	TRBJ2-3	TRBD2	TGTGCCAGCAGCTTAACTAGCGGGACAGATACGCAGTATTTT	CASSLTSGTDTQYF
TRBV7-3	NA	TRBJ2-5	NA	TGTGCCAGCAGCTTAAGTCCGAGGCAAGAGACCCAGTACTTC	CASSLSPRQETQYF
TRBV5-1	NA	TRBJ2-5	TRBD2	TGCGCCAGCAGCCCGACTAGCGGTCAAGAGACCCAGTACTTC	CASSPTSGQETQYF
TRBV10-3	NA	TRBJ1-1	TRBD1	TGTGCCATCAGTGAGCACACAGGGGAGGAAGCTTTCTTT	CAISEHTGEEAFF
TRBV19	NA	TRBJ2-6	NA	TGTGCCAGTACAGGGGCTTCCTCTGGGGCCAACGTCCTGACTTTC	CASTGASSGANVLTF
TRBV6-2/TRBV6-3	once	TRBJ1-2	NA	TGTGCCAGCAGCAACAGGGTCCCCTATGGCTACACCTTC	CASSNRVPYGYTF
TRBV10-3	NA	TRBJ1-1	NA	TGTGCCATCAGTGGATTGGTTGGGGAGAGAAGTGAAGCTTTCTTT	CAISGLVGERSEAFF
TRBV6-6	NA	TRBJ1-1	NA	TGTGCCAGCAGGTTCCTAAGTGGAGCGAACACTGAAGCTTTCTTT	CASRFLSGANTEAFF
TRBV3-1/TRBV3-2	NA	TRBJ1-4	NA	TGTGCCAGCAGCCTCCGGACCCCGTCGGAGGAAAAACTGTTTTTT	CASSLRTPSEEKLFF
TRBV7-8	few	TRBJ1-5	NA	TGTGCCAGCAGCTTGGGGGCTGGGAATCAGCCCCAGCATTTT	CASSLGAGNQPQHF
TRBV6-1	NA	TRBJ1-1	NA	TGTGCCAGCAGTGAACGGGGAGGAACTGAAGCTTTCTTT	CASSERGGTEAFF
TRBV27	NA	TRBJ2-2	NA	TGTGCCAGCAGTACCCTCGACACCGGGGAGCTGTTTTTT	CASSTLDTGELFF
TRBV7-2	NA	TRBJ1-3	NA	TGTGCCAGCAGTCTCGGCTCAGGGTCTGGAAACACCATATATTTT	CASSLGSGSGNTIYF
TRBV10-3	NA	TRBJ2-1	TRBD1	TGTGCCATCAGTGGTGACAGGGATCGCGAGCAGTTCTTC	CAISGDRDREQFF
TRBV24-1	NA	TRBJ1-2	NA	TGTGCCACCAGTGATTTGATCGGCTATGGCTACACCTTC	CATSDLIGYGYTF
TRBV13	NA	TRBJ2-3	TRBD2	TGTGCAGCGAACGGGGGGACTACAGATACGCAGTATTTT	CAANGGTTDTQYF
TRBV10-3	once	TRBJ2-1	NA	TGTGCCATCAGTGCGGGGAAATCCTACAATGAGCAGTTCTTC	CAISAGKSYNEQFF
TRBV24-1	NA	TRBJ2-1	NA	TGTGCCACCAGTGATTTCCCGAGCTCCTACAATGAGCAGTTCTTC	CATSDFPSSYNEQFF
TRBV27	NA	TRBJ1-2	NA	TGTGCCAGCAGTTTTACCGTCGGATCTAACTATGGCTACACCTTC	CASSFTVGSNYGYTF
TRBV6-5	once	TRBJ1-6	TRBD1	TGTGCCAGCAGGATGGGACAGGATAATTCACCCCTCCACTTT	CASRMGQDNSPLHF
TRBV19	NA	TRBJ1-1	NA	TGTGCCAGTAGAGTATTGGGGGCGACCCCTGAAGCTTTCTTT	CASRVLGATPEAFF
TRBV10-3	NA	TRBJ1-4	NA	TGTGCCATCAGTGAAGTGTCGGGGACTAATGAAAAACTGTTTTTT	CAISEVSGTNEKLFF
TRBV30	NA	TRBJ1-4	NA	TGTGCCTGGAGTGGTCTCGGGGGCGATGAAAAACTGTTTTTT	CAWSGLGGDEKLFF
TRBV7-3	NA	TRBJ2-7	NA	TGTGCCAGCAGCTTATTAGGTAGGGTAGGACAGTACTACGAGCAGTACTTC	CASSLLGRVGQYYEQYF
TRBV5-4	NA	TRBJ1-6	NA	TGTGCCAGCAGCTTACAACAAGGGGGATCACCCCTCCACTTT	CASSLQQGGSPLHF
TRBV19	NA	TRBJ2-1	NA	TGTGCCAGTATCATGTGGGGCGCCTACAATGAGCAGTTCTTC	CASIMWGAYNEQFF
TRBV18	NA	TRBJ2-2	TRBD1	TGTGCCAGCTCACCATACGGGACAGGCCACACCGGGGAGCTGTTTTTT	CASSPYGTGHTGELFF
TRBV28	NA	TRBJ1-5	NA	TGTGCCAGCAGTTTACAGGTTAAATGGCCCCAGCATTTT	CASSLQVKWPQHF
TRBV28	NA	TRBJ2-1	TRBD2	TGTGCCAGCAGTCGATTAGCGGGAGTCTACAATGAGCAGTTCTTC	CASSRLAGVYNEQFF
TRBV9	NA	TRBJ2-3	NA	TGTGCCAGCAGCGTAGGTACTAGCACAGATACGCAGTATTTT	CASSVGTSTDTQYF
TRBV5-4	few	TRBJ2-1	NA	TGTGCCAGCAGCGACGGGACTCTTTACAATGAGCAGTTCTTC	CASSDGTLYNEQFF
TRBV6-6	NA	TRBJ1-2	NA	TGTGCCAGCAGTTACGTGGGGCTGGACTATGGCTACACCTTC	CASSYVGLDYGYTF